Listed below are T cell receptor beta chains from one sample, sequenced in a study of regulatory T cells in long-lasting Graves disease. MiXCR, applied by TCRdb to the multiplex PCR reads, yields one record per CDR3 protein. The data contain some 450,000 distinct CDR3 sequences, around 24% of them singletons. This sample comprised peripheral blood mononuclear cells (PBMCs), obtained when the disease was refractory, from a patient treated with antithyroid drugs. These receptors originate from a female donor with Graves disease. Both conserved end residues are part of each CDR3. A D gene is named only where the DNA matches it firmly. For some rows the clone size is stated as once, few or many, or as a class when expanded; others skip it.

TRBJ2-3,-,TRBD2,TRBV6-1,TGTGCCAGCGCACGACTAGCGGGAGATTCAGATACGCAGTATTTT,CASARLAGDSDTQYF
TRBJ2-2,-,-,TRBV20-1,TGCAGTGCTAGGGACAGGAACACCGGGGAGCTGTTTTTT,CSARDRNTGELFF
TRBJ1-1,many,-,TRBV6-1,TGTGCCAGCAGTAGGCCTACAGGGCCCACTGAAGCTTTCTTT,CASSRPTGPTEAFF
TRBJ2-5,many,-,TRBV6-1,TGTGCCAGCAAGGTCGTCCCCGAGGGGACCCAGTACTTC,CASKVVPEGTQYF
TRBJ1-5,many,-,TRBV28,TGTGCCAGCAGTTATGCGGGAGATCAGCCCCAGCATTTT,CASSYAGDQPQHF
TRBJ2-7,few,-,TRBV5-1,TGCGCCAGCAGTAAAGAAGGGTACGAGCAGTACTTC,CASSKEGYEQYF
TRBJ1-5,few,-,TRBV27,TGTGCCAGCAGTTTGTCGGCCTTTCAGCCCCAGCATTTT,CASSLSAFQPQHF
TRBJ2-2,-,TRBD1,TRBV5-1,TGCGCCAGCAGAAAGGGGGCCACCGGGGAGCTGTTTTTT,CASRKGATGELFF
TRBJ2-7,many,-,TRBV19,TGTGCCAGTAGTAGAACCGGGAGTGTCTACGAGCAGTACTTC,CASSRTGSVYEQYF
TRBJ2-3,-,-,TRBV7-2,TGTGCCAGCAGCCCGGACCTCCCCGAGACGCAGTATTTT,CASSPDLPETQYF
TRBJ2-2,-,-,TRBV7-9,TGTGCCAGCAGCTCCCTCGGGGCAGATGGGACCGGGGAGCTGTTTTTT,CASSSLGADGTGELFF
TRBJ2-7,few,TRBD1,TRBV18,TGTGCCAGCTCACCACCCGGGACAGGTGGTGGAGAGCAGTACTTC,CASSPPGTGGGEQYF
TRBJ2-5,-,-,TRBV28,TGTGCCAGCAGTTCCCCGGCTAGCGTACAAGAGACCCAGTACTTC,CASSSPASVQETQYF
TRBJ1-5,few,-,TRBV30,TGTGCCTGGACGGCAGGGAATCAGCCCCAGCATTTT,CAWTAGNQPQHF
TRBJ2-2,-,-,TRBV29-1,TGCAGCGTTTGGCAGACGAACACCGGGGAGCTGTTTTTT,CSVWQTNTGELFF
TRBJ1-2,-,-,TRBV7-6,TGTGCCAGCAGCCATGGTGGGGGGCATGGCTACACCTTC,CASSHGGGHGYTF
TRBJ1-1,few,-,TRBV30,TGTGCCTGGAGTGTCTGGGGTAGAGGGAACACTGAAGCTTTCTTT,CAWSVWGRGNTEAFF
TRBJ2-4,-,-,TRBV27,TGTGCCAGCACTAAAATCACAGGGTTTCGGTTTTCCAAAAACATTCAGTACTTC,CASTKITGFRFSKNIQYF
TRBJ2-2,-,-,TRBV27,TGTGCCAGCAGTTTACGTTTCATCCGCACACCTAACACCGGGGAGCTGTTTTTT,CASSLRFIRTPNTGELFF
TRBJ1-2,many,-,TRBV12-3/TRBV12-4,TGTGCCAGCAGTTCGGACTCCCCCGACGGCTACACCTTC,CASSSDSPDGYTF
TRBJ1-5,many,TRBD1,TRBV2,TGTGCCAGCAGTGAAGATACAGGGGGCAATCAGCCCCAGCATTTT,CASSEDTGGNQPQHF
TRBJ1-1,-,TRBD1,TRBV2,TGTGCCAGCAGGGGACAGCCGGTGAAAGCTTTCTTT,CASRGQPVKAFF
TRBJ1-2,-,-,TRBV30,TGTGCCTGGAGTGTAGCTAGGGGAGGTGGCTATGGCTACACCTTC,CAWSVARGGGYGYTF
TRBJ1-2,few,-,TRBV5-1,TGCGCCAGCAGCTCACCTACCAGTCGGGGCAGACACGGCTACACCTTC,CASSSPTSRGRHGYTF
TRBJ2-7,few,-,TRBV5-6,TGTGCCAGCAGCCAAACGGCCCTCCCCTACGAGCAGTACTTC,CASSQTALPYEQYF
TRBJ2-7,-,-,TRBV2,TGTGCCAGCAGCACCCGACAGGTTCTCTACGAGCAGTACTTC,CASSTRQVLYEQYF
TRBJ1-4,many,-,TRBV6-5,TGTGCCAGCAGTTATTCGGCGGCCCGTGGTAATGAAAAACTGTTTTTT,CASSYSAARGNEKLFF
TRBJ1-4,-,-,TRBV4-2,TGTGCCAGCAGCCATAGACAGGAGAAGGCAAAACTGTTTTTT,CASSHRQEKAKLFF
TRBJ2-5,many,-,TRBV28,TGTGCCAGCAGTTCCCAACCCGACCGAGAGACCCAGTACTTC,CASSSQPDRETQYF
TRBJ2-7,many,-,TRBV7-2,TGTGCCAGCAGCTTAAGGGTCGCGGACAAGCAGTACTTC,CASSLRVADKQYF
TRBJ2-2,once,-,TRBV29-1,TGCAGCGTTGAAGGGGCCAGGACCGGGGAGCTGTTTTTT,CSVEGARTGELFF
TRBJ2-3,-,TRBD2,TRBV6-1,TGTGCCAGCAGTGAACAGACTAGCGGGGCAGATACGCAGTATTTT,CASSEQTSGADTQYF
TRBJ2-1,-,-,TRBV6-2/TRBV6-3,TGTGCCAGCAGTTACCCCGGGGAGCAGTTCTTC,CASSYPGEQFF
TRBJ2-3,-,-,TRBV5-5,TGTGCCAGCAGTGAGAGAGGTCGATCACCAGATACGCAGTATTTT,CASSERGRSPDTQYF
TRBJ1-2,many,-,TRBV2,TGTGCCAGCAGCTATGAATGGAGCTACACCTTC,CASSYEWSYTF
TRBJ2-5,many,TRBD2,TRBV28,TGTGCCAGCAGTTCTATAGGACTAGGAGAGACCCAGTACTTC,CASSSIGLGETQYF
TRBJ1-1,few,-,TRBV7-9,TGTGCCAGCAGCAGGTCCAGCCTTGAAGCTTTCTTT,CASSRSSLEAFF
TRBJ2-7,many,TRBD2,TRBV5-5,TGTGCCAGCAGCTTAGTGAGCGGGAGGAACTCCTACGAGCAGTACTTC,CASSLVSGRNSYEQYF
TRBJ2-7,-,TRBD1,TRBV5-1,TGCGCCAGCAGCATAACCGGGACAGGGGTCTACGAGCAGTACTTC,CASSITGTGVYEQYF
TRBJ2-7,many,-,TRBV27,TGTGCCAGTAAAGTCCCGGGGACCTCCTACGAGCAGTACTTC,CASKVPGTSYEQYF
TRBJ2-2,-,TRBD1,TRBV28,TGTGCCAGCAGCCTTCGGGGACAGGGAATTACCGGGGAGCTGTTTTTT,CASSLRGQGITGELFF
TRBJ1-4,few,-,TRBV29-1,TGCAGCGTCTATAACGGAGGAACTAATGAAAAACTGTTTTTT,CSVYNGGTNEKLFF
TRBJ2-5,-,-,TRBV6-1,TGTGCCACCAACCCCGGAGCAGGAGGGAAAGAGACCCAGTACTTC,CATNPGAGGKETQYF
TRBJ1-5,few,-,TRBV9,TGTGCCAGCAGCGTAGTTAACGGAGGGGAATCCTATAGCAATCAGCCCCAGCATTTT,CASSVVNGGESYSNQPQHF
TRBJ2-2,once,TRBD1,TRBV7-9,TGTGCCAGCAGATCCGGGGGACAGGGATATCTCGGGGAGCTGTTTTTT,CASRSGGQGYLGELFF
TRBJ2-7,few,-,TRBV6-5,TGTGCCAGCAGTTACTCTTGGCTGTTGGACAGATCCTACGAGCAGTACTTC,CASSYSWLLDRSYEQYF
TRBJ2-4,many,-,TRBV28,TGTGCCAGCAGTTCCTCCGGGGCGGTAGCCAAAAACATTCAGTACTTC,CASSSSGAVAKNIQYF
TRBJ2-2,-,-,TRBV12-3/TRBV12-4,TGTGCCAGCAGTTTATTGCCAGGTGCGAACACCGGGGAGCTGTTTTTT,CASSLLPGANTGELFF
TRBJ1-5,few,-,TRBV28,TGTGCCAGCAGCCCAACCGGGGGCTCCGATCAGCCCCAGCATTTT,CASSPTGGSDQPQHF
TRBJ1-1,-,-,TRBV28,TGTGCCAGCAGGGCAGGGGTGGGTACTGAAGCTTTCTTT,CASRAGVGTEAFF
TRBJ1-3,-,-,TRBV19,TGTGCCAGTAGTCCGTCCCTGATGGGCAGGCACTCTGGAAACACCATATATTTT,CASSPSLMGRHSGNTIYF
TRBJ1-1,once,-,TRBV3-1,TGTGCCAGCAGCCAACGTAGACAGCTGAACACTGAAGCTTTCTTT,CASSQRRQLNTEAFF
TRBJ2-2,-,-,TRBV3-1,TGTGCCAGCACCCAAGGGGGAGCCGGGGAGCTGTTTTTT,CASTQGGAGELFF
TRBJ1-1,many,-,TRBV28,TGTGCCAGCAGTTTATTAGACACTGAAGCTTTCTTT,CASSLLDTEAFF
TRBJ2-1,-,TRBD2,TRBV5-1,TGCGCCAGCAGCTTGGTCCTAGCGGGAGGTGAGCAGTTCTTC,CASSLVLAGGEQFF
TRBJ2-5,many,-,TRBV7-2,TGTGCCAGCAGGCCCGGGACAATAACGGAGACCCAGTACTTC,CASRPGTITETQYF
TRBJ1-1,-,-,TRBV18,TGTGCCAGCTCCCGGTCGGATGAAGCTTTCTTT,CASSRSDEAFF
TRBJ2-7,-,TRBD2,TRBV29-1,TGCAGCGTTGATTTGGGGGCGGGAGGAGGGTCCTACGAGCAGTACTTC,CSVDLGAGGGSYEQYF
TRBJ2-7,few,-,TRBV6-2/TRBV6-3,TGTGCCAGCATCTTAGACAGGTCAACCTACGAGCAGTACTTC,CASILDRSTYEQYF
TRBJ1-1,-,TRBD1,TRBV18,TGTGCCAGCTCACCAATGGACAGGGCTGAAGCTTTCTTT,CASSPMDRAEAFF